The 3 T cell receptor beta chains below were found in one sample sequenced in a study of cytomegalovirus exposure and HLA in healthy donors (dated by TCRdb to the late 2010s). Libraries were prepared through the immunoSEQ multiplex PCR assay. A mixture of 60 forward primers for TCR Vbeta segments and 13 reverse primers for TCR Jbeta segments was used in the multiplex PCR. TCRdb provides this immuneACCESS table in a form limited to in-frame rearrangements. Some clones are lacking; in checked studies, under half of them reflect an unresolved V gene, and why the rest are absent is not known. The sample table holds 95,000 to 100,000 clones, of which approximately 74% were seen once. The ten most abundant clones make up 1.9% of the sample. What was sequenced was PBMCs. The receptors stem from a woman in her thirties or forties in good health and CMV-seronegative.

CDR3 DNA: TGTGCCAGTAGTAAAAACTCCGGGACAGGAATCTATGGCTACACCTTC. Its protein product is CASSKNSGTGIYGYTF. V is TRBV19 and J is TRBJ1-2, with 8 bases identical to TRBD1. The CDR3 has 16 amino acids. Germline lookup yields CDR1 LNHDA and CDR2 SQIVND (reference sequence). The trim removed 4 bases at V and 4 bases at J, leaving 11 bases unmatched.

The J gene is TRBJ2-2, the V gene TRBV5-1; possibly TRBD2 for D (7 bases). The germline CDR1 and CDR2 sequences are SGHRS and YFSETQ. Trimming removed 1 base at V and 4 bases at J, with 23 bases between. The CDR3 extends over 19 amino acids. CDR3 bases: TGCGCCAGCAGCTTGTTACGAGCACTCGGGGGGCCCAGCACCGGGGAGCTGTTTTTT. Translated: CASSLLRALGGPSTGELFF.

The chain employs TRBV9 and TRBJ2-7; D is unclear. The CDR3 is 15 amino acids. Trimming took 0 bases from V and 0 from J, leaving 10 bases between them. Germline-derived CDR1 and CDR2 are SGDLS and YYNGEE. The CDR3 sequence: CASSVEDSSSYEQYF. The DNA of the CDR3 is TGTGCCAGCAGCGTAGAAGACTCGTCCTCCTACGAGCAGTACTTC.